This T cell receptor (beta chain) was captured by sequencing in a study of blood T cell repertoires in COVID-19. In the study overall: The United States, Italy and Spain were the sources of the acute and convalescent COVID-19 samples. T cells, B-cell-depleted T cells, or PBMCs supplied cDNA or gDNA.

Original analysis: By means of reference gene primer amplification, nucleated cell counts were estimated. Assay used: immunoSEQ multiplex PCR; TCRdb lists only in-frame clones, some missing. Clone size and the V and J calls come from that table; the DNA yielded D and trimming. Seen here are 100,000 to 150,000 clones, about four fifths observed once, and the top ten hold roughly 10%. This CDR3 contains 12 residues. Trimming shortened V by 3 bases and J by 8 bases, and 10 bases separated the two germline ends. Per the germline V gene, CDR1 is LGHDT and CDR2 is YNNKEL (reference sequence). The chain combines TRBV3-1 (or the pseudogene TRBV3-2) with TRBJ1-2, with D possibly matching TRBD1 (6 bases). Sequenced: peripheral blood. The source is a man aged 55 to 70 with acute or convalescent COVID-19. The CDR3 coding sequence is TGTGCCAGCAGCCACCGGGACATCGGCTACACCTTC. Translated: CASSHRDIGYTF.